This entry is about one TCR beta chain. Its target is not known. Germline V CDR1 and CDR2: SQVTM, ANQGSEA. This CDR3 spans 15 amino acids. V lost 7 bases, J lost 12 bases, and 18 bases stayed unmatched. The PCR was carried out with 60 Vbeta primers and 13 Jbeta primers. In the original processing: Some 11 million of the 60 million to 80 million unique TCR beta chains counted in a later analysis were shared. Here immunoSEQ multiplex PCR was the method, and the copy in TCRdb shows in-frame clones only, minus some. That table supplies the V and J calls and clone size; D and trimming were determined from the DNA. The sample records some 110,000 clones, around 15% being singletons. This sample is part of a study of cytomegalovirus exposure and HLA in healthy donors. At the level of the study: A preliminary data release comprised 91 million or so unique TCRs obtained from HLA-typed donors. The study's findings and limits: Later analysis identified a missense DCLRE1C variant that was linked to TCR beta V- and J-gene trimming. Likely technical artifact: a cluster of highly shared sequence variants.

What was sequenced was PBMCs. The sequence was obtained from a female donor in good health and CMV-seronegative. This chain connects TRBV29-1 to TRBJ2-3; 11 bases agree with TRBD2. For the CDR3, the DNA is TGCAGCGCCCGCGCGGGGGGGGGTAGCGGGAGGGTACAGTATTTT. The encoded protein is CSARAGGGSGRVQYF.